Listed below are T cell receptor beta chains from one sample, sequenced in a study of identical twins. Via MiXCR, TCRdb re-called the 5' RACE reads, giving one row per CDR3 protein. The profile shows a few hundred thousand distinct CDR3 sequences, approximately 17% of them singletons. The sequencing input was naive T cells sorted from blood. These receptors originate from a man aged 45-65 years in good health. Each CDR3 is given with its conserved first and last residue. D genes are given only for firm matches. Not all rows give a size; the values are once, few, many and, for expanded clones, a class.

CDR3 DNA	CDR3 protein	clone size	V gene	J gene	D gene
TGTGCCAGCAGTTTGGTCCAGGGGGGCAATGAGCAGTTCTTC	CASSLVQGGNEQFF	-	TRBV12-3/TRBV12-4	TRBJ2-1	-
TGTGCCAGCAGCTTACGGCACTCATACACAGATACGCAGTATTTT	CASSLRHSYTDTQYF	-	TRBV7-3	TRBJ2-3	-
TGTGCCATCAGTGAATCGGCAGCGACCTATAATTCACCCCTCCACTTT	CAISESAATYNSPLHF	few	TRBV10-3	TRBJ1-6	-
TGTGCCAGCAGCAAAGATGGGACAAGGAGCTCCTACGAGCAGTACTTC	CASSKDGTRSSYEQYF	-	TRBV21-1	TRBJ2-7	-
TGTGCCAGCAGACCCCCAGGGGGGACAGATACGCAGTATTTT	CASRPPGGTDTQYF	-	TRBV6-1	TRBJ2-3	-
TGTGCCAGCAGCGTAGAAGGGGGTCAGCCCCAGCATTTT	CASSVEGGQPQHF	-	TRBV7-3	TRBJ1-5	-
TGTGCCAGCAGCCAGGTCGGCCCCGGGCGGGATACGCAGTATTTT	CASSQVGPGRDTQYF	-	TRBV14	TRBJ2-3	-
TGCAGTGCCACGGGAGCTGCCCGGCGGAACACTGAAGCTTTCTTT	CSATGAARRNTEAFF	many	TRBV20-1	TRBJ1-1	-
TGCAGTGCTAAGGGACCCCAAGAGACCCAGTACTTC	CSAKGPQETQYF	-	TRBV20-1	TRBJ2-5	-
TGCAGTGCTAGAGATACAGCGGGAGTCTACAATGAGCAGTTCTTC	CSARDTAGVYNEQFF	few	TRBV20-1	TRBJ2-1	TRBD2
TGTGCCAGCAGCCGTACTAGCGGTTATAGCACAGATACGCAGTATTTT	CASSRTSGYSTDTQYF	-	TRBV7-6	TRBJ2-3	TRBD2
TGCAGTGCTAGAGAGGGGCGGGGGCAGCAGAACACCGGGGAGCTGTTTTTT	CSAREGRGQQNTGELFF	-	TRBV20-1	TRBJ2-2	-
TGCAGTGCTAGAGATACAGGAGCCCTTTCACCCCTCCACTTT	CSARDTGALSPLHF	-	TRBV20-1	TRBJ1-6	-
TGTGCCAGCAGCCCCGATTTAATCAGCGTCGTCCACGAGCAGTACTTC	CASSPDLISVVHEQYF	-	TRBV7-2	TRBJ2-7	-
TGTGCCAGCAGCCACGACAGGGACTACAATGAGCAGTTCTTC	CASSHDRDYNEQFF	many	TRBV4-2	TRBJ2-1	TRBD1
TGTGCCAGCAGCAGCGGGACAGGTCATTACGAGCAGTACTTC	CASSSGTGHYEQYF	few	TRBV9	TRBJ2-7	-
TGCGCCAGCAGTCAAGGCCCCGGACGTCGCAATGAGCAGTTCTTC	CASSQGPGRRNEQFF	-	TRBV5-1	TRBJ2-1	-
TGTGCCAGCTCGGCCTTGGAGGTCGGGGCCAACGTCCTGACTTTC	CASSALEVGANVLTF	-	TRBV18	TRBJ2-6	-
TGCGCCAGCAGCCAAGGGAGCGGGAGGCCGAAAACCACAGATACGCAGTATTTT	CASSQGSGRPKTTDTQYF	-	TRBV4-3	TRBJ2-3	TRBD2
TGTGCCAGCAGGCTGACGGGAGGGCCGTTAGAGCAGTACTTC	CASRLTGGPLEQYF	many	TRBV6-2/TRBV6-3	TRBJ2-7	TRBD2
TGTGCCAGCAGCTTAGAGGAGAGAGGGGAGCTGTTTTTT	CASSLEERGELFF	few	TRBV11-3	TRBJ2-2	-
TGTGCCAGCATCGAGGGAAGGTTCCCAAGATATGGCTACACCTTC	CASIEGRFPRYGYTF	few	TRBV7-9	TRBJ1-2	-